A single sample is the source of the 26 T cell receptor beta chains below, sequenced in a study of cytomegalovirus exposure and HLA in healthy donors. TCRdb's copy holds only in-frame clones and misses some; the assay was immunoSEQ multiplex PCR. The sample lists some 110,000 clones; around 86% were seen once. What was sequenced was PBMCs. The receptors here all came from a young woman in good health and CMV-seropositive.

CDR3 nucleotide sequence: TGTGCCAGTAGCCCCCTCTCAGGGGACCGCAATCAGCCCCAGCATTTT. This codes for CASSPLSGDRNQPQHF. V usage is TRBV19 and J usage is TRBJ1-5; a possible D gene is TRBD1 (6 bases). V lost 6 bases, J lost 2 bases, and 17 bases lay in between. CDR1 and CDR2 (germline): LNHDA, SQIVND (reference sequence). This CDR3 is 16 amino acids long.

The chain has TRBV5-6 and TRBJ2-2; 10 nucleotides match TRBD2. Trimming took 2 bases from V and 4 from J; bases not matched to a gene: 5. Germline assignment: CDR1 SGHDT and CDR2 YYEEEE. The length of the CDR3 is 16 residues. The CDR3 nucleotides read TGTGCCAGCAGCTTAGCGGGGGGGTATATCACCGGGGAGCTGTTTTTT. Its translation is CASSLAGGYITGELFF.

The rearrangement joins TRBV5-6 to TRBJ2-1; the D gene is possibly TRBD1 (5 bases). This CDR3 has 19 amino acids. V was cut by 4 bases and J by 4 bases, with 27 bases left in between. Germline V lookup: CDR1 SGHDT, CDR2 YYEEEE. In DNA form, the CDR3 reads TGTGCCAGCAGCCCAACCAACCCAGGGCGCCAGGTGGGGTACAATGAGCAGTTCTTC. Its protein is CASSPTNPGRQVGYNEQFF.

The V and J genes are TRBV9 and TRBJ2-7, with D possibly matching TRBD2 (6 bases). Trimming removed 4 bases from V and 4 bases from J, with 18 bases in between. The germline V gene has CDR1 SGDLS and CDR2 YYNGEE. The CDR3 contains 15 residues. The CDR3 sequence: CASSPTQRVGYEQYF. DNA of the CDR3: TGTGCCAGCAGCCCCACACAGCGGGTGGGGTACGAGCAGTACTTC.

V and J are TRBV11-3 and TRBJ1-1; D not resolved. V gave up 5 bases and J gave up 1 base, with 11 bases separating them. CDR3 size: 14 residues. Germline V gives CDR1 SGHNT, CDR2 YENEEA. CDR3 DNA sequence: TGTGCCAGCAGCCCCACCCCGGGGAACACTGAAGCTTTCTTT. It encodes CASSPTPGNTEAFF.

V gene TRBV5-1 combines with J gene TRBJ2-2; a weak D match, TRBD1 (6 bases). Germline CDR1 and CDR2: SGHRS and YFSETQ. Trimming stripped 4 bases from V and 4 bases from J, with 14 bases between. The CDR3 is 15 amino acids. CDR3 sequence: CASSAHQGFTGELFF. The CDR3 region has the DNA TGCGCCAGCAGCGCGCATCAGGGGTTCACCGGGGAGCTGTTTTTT.

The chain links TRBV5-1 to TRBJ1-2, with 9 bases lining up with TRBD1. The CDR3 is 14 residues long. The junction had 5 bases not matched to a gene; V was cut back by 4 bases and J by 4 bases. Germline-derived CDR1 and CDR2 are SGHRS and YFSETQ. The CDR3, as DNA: TGCGCCAGCAGCCCGGGACAGGGACTCTATGGCTACACCTTC. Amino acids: CASSPGQGLYGYTF.

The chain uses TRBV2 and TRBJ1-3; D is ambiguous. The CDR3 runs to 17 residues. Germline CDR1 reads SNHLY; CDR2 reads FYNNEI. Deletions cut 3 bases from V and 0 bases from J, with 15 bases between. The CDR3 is CASSERGRSTSGNTIYF. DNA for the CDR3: TGTGCCAGCAGTGAGCGTGGCAGGTCCACCTCTGGAAACACCATATATTTT.

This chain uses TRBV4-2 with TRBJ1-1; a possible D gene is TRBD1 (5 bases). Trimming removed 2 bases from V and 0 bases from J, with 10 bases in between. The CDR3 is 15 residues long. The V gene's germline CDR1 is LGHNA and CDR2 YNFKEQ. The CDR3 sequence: CASSQTGPMNTEAFF. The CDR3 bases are TGTGCCAGCAGCCAAACAGGACCCATGAACACTGAAGCTTTCTTT.

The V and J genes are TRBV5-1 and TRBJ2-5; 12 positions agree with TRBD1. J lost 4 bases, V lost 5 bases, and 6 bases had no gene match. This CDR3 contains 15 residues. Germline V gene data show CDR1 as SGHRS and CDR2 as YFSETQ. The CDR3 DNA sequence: TGCGCCAGCAGTTCCGGGACAGGGGGCCGAGAGACCCAGTACTTC. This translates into CASSSGTGGRETQYF.

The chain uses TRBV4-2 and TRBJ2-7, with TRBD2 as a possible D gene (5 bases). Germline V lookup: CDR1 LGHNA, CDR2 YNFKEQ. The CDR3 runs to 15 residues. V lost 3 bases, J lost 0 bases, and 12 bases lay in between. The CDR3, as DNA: TGTGCCAGCAGCCATCCCGGGGAGAGCTCCTACGAGCAGTACTTC. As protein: CASSHPGESSYEQYF.

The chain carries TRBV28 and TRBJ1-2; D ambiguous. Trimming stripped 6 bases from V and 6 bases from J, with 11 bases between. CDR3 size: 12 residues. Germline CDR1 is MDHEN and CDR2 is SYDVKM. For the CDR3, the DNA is TGTGCCAGCAGGGAGGAGCACCATGGCTACACCTTC. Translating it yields CASREEHHGYTF.

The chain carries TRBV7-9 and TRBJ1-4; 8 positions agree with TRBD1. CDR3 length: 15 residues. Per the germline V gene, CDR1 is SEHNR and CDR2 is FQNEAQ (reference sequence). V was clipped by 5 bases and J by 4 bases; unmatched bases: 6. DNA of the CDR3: TGTGCCAGCAGCACCCTAGACAGGGGTAATGAAAAACTGTTTTTT. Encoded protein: CASSTLDRGNEKLFF.

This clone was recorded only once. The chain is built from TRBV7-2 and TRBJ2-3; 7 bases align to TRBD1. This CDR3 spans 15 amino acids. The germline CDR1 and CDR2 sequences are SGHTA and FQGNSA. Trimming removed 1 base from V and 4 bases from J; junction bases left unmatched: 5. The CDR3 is CASSLVKGAPDTQYF. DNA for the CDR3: TGTGCCAGCAGCTTAGTAAAGGGGGCACCAGATACGCAGTATTTT.

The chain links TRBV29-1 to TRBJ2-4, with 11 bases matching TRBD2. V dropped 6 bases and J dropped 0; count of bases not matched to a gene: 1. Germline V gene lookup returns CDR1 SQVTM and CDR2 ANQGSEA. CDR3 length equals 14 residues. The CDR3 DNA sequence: TGCAGCGTGGGACTAGCGGTAGCCAAAAACATTCAGTACTTC. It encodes CSVGLAVAKNIQYF.

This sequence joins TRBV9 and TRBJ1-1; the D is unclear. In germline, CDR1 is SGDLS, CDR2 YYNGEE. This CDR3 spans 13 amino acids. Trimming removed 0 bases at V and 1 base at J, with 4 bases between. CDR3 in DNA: TGTGCCAGCAGCGTAGACAGGAACACTGAAGCTTTCTTT. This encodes CASSVDRNTEAFF.

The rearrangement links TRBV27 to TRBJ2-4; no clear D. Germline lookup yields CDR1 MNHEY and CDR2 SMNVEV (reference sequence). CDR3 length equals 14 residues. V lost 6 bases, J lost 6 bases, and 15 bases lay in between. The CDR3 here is CASRSRPPGNIQYF. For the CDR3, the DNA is TGTGCCAGCAGATCGCGCCCTCCGGGAAACATTCAGTACTTC.

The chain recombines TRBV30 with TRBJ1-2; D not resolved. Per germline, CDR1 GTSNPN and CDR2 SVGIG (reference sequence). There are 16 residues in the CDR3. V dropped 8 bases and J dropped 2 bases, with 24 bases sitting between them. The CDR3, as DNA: TGTGCCCGGTGGTCGCCGACGTGCGGCGGAAACTATGGCTACACCTTC. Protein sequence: CARWSPTCGGNYGYTF.

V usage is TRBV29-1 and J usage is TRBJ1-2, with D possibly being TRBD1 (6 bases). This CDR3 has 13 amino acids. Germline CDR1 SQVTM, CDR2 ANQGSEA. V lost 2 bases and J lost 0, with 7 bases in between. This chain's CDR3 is CSVETGSNYGYTF. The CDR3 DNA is TGCAGCGTTGAAACAGGGTCTAACTATGGCTACACCTTC.

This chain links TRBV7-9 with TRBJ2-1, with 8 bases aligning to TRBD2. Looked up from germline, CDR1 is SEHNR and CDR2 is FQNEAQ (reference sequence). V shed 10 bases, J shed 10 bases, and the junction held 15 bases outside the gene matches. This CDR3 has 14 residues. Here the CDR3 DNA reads TGTGCCATCTCATGGGTCGGGAGGGCCGGAGAGCAGTTCTTC. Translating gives CAISWVGRAGEQFF.

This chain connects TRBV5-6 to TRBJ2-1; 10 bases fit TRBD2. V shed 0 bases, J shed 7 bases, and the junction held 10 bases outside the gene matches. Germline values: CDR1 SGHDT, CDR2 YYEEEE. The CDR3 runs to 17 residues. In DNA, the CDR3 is TGTGCCAGCAGCTTGGATCCTACTAGCGGGGTCGGGAATGAGCAGTTCTTC. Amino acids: CASSLDPTSGVGNEQFF.

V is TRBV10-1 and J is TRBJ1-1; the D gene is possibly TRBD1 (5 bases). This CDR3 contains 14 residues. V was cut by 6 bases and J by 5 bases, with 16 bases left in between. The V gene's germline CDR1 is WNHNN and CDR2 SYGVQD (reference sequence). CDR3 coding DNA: TGCGCCAGCAGCCCTTCGGGGGGAAGGACTGAAGCTTTCTTT. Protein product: CASSPSGGRTEAFF.

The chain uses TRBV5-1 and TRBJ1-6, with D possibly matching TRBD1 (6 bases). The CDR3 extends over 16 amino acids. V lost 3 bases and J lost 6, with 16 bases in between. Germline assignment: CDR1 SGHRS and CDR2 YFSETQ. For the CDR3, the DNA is TGCGCCAGCAGCTCGACAGGATTGGGGTTTAATTCACCCCTCCACTTT. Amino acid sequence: CASSSTGLGFNSPLHF.

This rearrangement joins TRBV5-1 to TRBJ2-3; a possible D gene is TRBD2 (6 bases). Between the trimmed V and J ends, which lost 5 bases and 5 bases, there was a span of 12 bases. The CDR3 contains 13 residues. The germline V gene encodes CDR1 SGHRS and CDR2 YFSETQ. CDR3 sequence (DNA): TGCGCCAGCAGTGCCGGGAGTGGAGATACGCAGTATTTT. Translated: CASSAGSGDTQYF. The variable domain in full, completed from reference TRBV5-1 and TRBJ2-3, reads KAGVTQTPRYLIKTRGQQVTLSCSPISGHRSVSWYQQTPGQGLQFLFEYFSETQRNKGNFPGRFSGRQFSNSRSEMNVSTLELGDSALYLCASSAGSGDTQYFGPGTRLTVL.

The CDR3 here is CASSLQTNYGYTF. In DNA form, the CDR3 reads TGTGCCAGCAGTTTACAGACTAACTATGGCTACACCTTC. The chain is built from TRBV28 and TRBJ1-2; D call uncertain. Trimming pared 2 bases from V and 0 bases from J, leaving 4 bases between. Germline CDR1 and CDR2: MDHEN and SYDVKM. This CDR3 is 13 amino acids long.

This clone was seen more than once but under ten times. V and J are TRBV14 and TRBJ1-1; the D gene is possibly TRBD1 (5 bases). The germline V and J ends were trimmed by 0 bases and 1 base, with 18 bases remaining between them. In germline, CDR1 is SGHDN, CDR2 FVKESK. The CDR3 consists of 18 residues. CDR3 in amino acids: CASSQEGTGVLGNTEAFF. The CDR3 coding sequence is TGTGCCAGCAGCCAAGAGGGGACGGGAGTCCTGGGGAACACTGAAGCTTTCTTT.